This T cell receptor (beta chain) was recorded in a study of blood T cell repertoires in COVID-19. Here immunoSEQ multiplex PCR was the method, and the copy in TCRdb shows in-frame clones only, minus some. The sample has roughly 340,000 clones; approximately 90% are singletons. The origin of this receptor is a woman between 18 and 30 years old who had recovered from COVID-19. Input material: peripheral blood.

CDR3 amino acids: CSVEGQGFDYGYTF. The CDR3 nucleotides read TGCAGCGTTGAAGGTCAGGGGTTCGACTATGGCTACACCTTC. The chain joins TRBV29-1 to TRBJ1-2, with a possible D match to TRBD1 (6 bases). V was pared by 1 base and J by 3 bases, with 12 bases between. Per the germline V gene, CDR1 is SQVTM and CDR2 is ANQGSEA. The CDR3 covers 14 residues.